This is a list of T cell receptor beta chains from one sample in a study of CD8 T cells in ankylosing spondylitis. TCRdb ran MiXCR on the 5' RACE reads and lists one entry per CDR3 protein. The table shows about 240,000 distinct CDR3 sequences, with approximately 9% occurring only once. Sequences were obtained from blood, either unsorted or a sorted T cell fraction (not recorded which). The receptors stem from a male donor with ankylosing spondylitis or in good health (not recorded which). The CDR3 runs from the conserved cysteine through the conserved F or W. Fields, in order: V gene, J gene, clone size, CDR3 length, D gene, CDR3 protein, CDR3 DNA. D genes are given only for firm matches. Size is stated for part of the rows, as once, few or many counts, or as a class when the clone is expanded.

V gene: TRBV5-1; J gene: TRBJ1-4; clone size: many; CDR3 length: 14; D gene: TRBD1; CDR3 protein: CASSSGQDNEKLFF; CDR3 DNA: TGCGCCAGCAGCTCCGGACAGGATAATGAAAAACTGTTTTTT
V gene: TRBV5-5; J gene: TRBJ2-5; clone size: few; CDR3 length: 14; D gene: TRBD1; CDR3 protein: CASSSTTGGKTQYF; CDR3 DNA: TGTGCCAGCAGCAGTACGACAGGGGGAAAGACCCAGTACTTC
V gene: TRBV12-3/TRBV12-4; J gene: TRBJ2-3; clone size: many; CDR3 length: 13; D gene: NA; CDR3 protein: CASGDHSTDTQYF; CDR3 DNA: TGTGCCAGCGGGGACCATAGCACAGATACGCAGTATTTT
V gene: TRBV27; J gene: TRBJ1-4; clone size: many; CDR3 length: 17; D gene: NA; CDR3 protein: CASSLSLLWATNEKLFF; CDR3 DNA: TGTGCCAGCAGTTTATCCCTTCTCTGGGCAACTAATGAAAAACTGTTTTTT
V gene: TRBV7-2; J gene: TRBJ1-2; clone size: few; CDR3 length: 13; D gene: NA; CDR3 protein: CASRLGRNYGYTF; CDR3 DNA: TGTGCCAGCAGGTTAGGGCGGAACTATGGCTACACCTTC
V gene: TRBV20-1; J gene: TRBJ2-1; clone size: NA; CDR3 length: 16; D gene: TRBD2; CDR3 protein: CSARDRSGDSYNEQFF; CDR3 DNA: TGCAGTGCTAGAGATCGGAGCGGGGATTCTTACAATGAGCAGTTCTTC
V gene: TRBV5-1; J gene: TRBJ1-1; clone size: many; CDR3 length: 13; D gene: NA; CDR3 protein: CASSLDPTIEAFF; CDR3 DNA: TGCGCCAGCAGCTTGGATCCAACTATTGAAGCTTTCTTT
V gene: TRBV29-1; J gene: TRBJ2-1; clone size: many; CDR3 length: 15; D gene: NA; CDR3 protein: CSVIRGVGGENEQFF; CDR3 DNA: TGCAGCGTGATTAGGGGGGTTGGGGGCGAAAATGAGCAGTTCTTC
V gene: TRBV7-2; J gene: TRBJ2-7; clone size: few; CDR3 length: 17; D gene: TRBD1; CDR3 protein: CASSLAQIPGQGFEQYF; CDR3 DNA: TGTGCCAGCAGCTTAGCCCAGATACCGGGACAGGGGTTTGAGCAGTACTTC
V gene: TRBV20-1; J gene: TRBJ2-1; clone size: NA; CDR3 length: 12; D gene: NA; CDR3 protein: CSARRFGREQFF; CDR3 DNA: TGCAGTGCCCGAAGGTTTGGGCGGGAGCAGTTCTTC
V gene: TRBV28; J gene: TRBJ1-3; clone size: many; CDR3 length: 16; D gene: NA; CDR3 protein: CASSPLWGANGNTIYF; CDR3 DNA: TGTGCCAGCAGTCCCTTGTGGGGGGCAAATGGAAACACCATATATTTT
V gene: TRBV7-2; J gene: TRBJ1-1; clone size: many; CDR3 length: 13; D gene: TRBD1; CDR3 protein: CASSLTGITEAFF; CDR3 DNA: TGTGCCAGCAGCTTGACAGGGATCACTGAAGCTTTCTTT
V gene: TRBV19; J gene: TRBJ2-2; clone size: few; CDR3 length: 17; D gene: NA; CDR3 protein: CASSPTGSGVRTGELFF; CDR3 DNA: TGTGCCAGTTCGCCTACAGGGTCTGGGGTTAGGACCGGGGAGCTGTTTTTT
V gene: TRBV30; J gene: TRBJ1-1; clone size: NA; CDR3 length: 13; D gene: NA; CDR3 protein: CAWSAQENTEAFF; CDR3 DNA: TGTGCCTGGAGTGCACAGGAAAACACTGAAGCTTTCTTT
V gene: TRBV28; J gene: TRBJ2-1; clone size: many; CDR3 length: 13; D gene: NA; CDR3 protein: CASSLGRTNEQFF; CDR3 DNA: TGTGCCAGCAGTTTGGGCCGGACCAATGAGCAGTTCTTC
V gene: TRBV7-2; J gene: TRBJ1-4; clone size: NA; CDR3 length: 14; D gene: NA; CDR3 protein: CASSLKGGNEKLFF; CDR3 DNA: TGTGCCAGCAGCTTAAAGGGGGGTAATGAAAAACTGTTTTTT
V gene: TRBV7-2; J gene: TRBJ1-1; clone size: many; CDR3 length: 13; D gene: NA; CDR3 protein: CASSLQVNPEAFF; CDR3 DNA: TGTGCCAGCAGCTTACAGGTAAACCCTGAAGCTTTCTTT
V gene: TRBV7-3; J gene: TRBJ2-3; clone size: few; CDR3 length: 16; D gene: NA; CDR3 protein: CASSLTGGASTDTQYF; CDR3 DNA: TGTGCCAGCAGCTTAACAGGGGGGGCTAGCACAGATACGCAGTATTTT